A selection of T cell receptor beta chains follows, all from one sample in a study of cytomegalovirus exposure and HLA in healthy donors. Some clones are missing from TCRdb's copy, which holds only in-frame ones; the method was immunoSEQ multiplex PCR. The sample consists of roughly 150,000 clones, around 73% of them appearing once. Sequences were obtained from PBMCs. Receptors were obtained from a woman aged 18-29 years in good health and CMV-seropositive. The CDR3 runs from the conserved cysteine through the conserved F or W. The order of the fields is CDR3 protein, CDR3 DNA, D gene, J gene, V gene, clone size. D genes are given only for firm matches. Clone size is given for some rows only: seen once, a few or many times, or a class if the clone is expanded.

cdr3_aa: CASRTDRGLGEQYF
cdr3_nt: TGTGCCAGCAGGACGGACAGGGGGCTCGGCGAGCAGTACTTC
d_call: TRBD1
j_call: TRBJ2-7
v_call: TRBV6-1
clone_size: NA

cdr3_aa: CSSSENTGQGSYEQYF
cdr3_nt: TGTTCCAGCAGCGAAAACACTGGACAGGGTAGCTACGAGCAGTACTTC
d_call: TRBD1
j_call: TRBJ2-7
v_call: TRBV7-9
clone_size: NA

cdr3_aa: CASSAPTRSYEQFF
cdr3_nt: TGTGCCAGCAGTGCACCGACAAGGTCCTATGAGCAGTTCTTC
d_call: NA
j_call: TRBJ2-1
v_call: TRBV6-5
clone_size: NA

cdr3_aa: CASSLGRPGGPYNEQFF
cdr3_nt: TGTGCCAGCAGTTTAGGTCGTCCCGGGGGACCCTACAATGAGCAGTTCTTC
d_call: NA
j_call: TRBJ2-1
v_call: TRBV27
clone_size: NA

cdr3_aa: CATSTSGQHSYEQYF
cdr3_nt: TGTGCCACCAGCACCTCGGGACAGCACTCCTACGAGCAGTACTTC
d_call: TRBD1
j_call: TRBJ2-7
v_call: TRBV15
clone_size: NA

cdr3_aa: CASSLLASTGTDTQYF
cdr3_nt: TGTGCCAGCAGTTTGTTAGCGTCGACTGGAACAGATACGCAGTATTTT
d_call: NA
j_call: TRBJ2-3
v_call: TRBV28
clone_size: NA

cdr3_aa: CASSFTRGSAGSYNSPLHF
cdr3_nt: TGTGCCAGCAGCTTTACCAGGGGGTCTGCCGGCTCCTATAATTCACCCCTCCACTTT
d_call: TRBD1
j_call: TRBJ1-6
v_call: TRBV7-9
clone_size: NA

cdr3_aa: CASSVDLTSYNEQFF
cdr3_nt: TGTGCCAGCAGCGTGGACTTAACTTCCTACAATGAGCAGTTCTTC
d_call: NA
j_call: TRBJ2-1
v_call: TRBV9
clone_size: NA

cdr3_aa: CASRGGGARNEQYF
cdr3_nt: TGTGCCAGCAGGGGGGGAGGGGCGCGGAACGAGCAGTACTTC
d_call: TRBD2
j_call: TRBJ2-7
v_call: TRBV6-5
clone_size: once

cdr3_aa: CASPIGQGPYYTEAFF
cdr3_nt: TGTGCCAGCCCGATAGGACAGGGGCCGTACTATACTGAAGCTTTCTTT
d_call: TRBD1
j_call: TRBJ1-1
v_call: TRBV28
clone_size: NA

cdr3_aa: CASRNRGGPYNEQFF
cdr3_nt: TGTGCCAGCAGGAACCGAGGGGGCCCATACAATGAGCAGTTCTTC
d_call: TRBD1
j_call: TRBJ2-1
v_call: TRBV7-3
clone_size: few

cdr3_aa: CASSPPQGFPLNTGELFF
cdr3_nt: TGTGCCAGCTCACCACCCCAGGGGTTCCCACTCAACACCGGGGAGCTGTTTTTT
d_call: NA
j_call: TRBJ2-2
v_call: TRBV18
clone_size: NA

cdr3_aa: CASSPPQRSNYEQYF
cdr3_nt: TGTGCCAGCTCACCACCGCAGAGGTCTAACTACGAGCAGTACTTC
d_call: NA
j_call: TRBJ2-7
v_call: TRBV18
clone_size: NA

cdr3_aa: CASSLLGGRGYTF
cdr3_nt: TGTGCCAGCAGCTTATTAGGGGGACGTGGCTACACCTTC
d_call: NA
j_call: TRBJ1-2
v_call: TRBV7-3
clone_size: NA

cdr3_aa: CAWSVQGGSYGYTF
cdr3_nt: TGTGCCTGGAGTGTACAGGGGGGCAGCTATGGCTACACCTTC
d_call: TRBD1
j_call: TRBJ1-2
v_call: TRBV30
clone_size: NA

cdr3_aa: CSVDGQGGETQYF
cdr3_nt: TGCAGCGTAGATGGACAGGGTGGAGAGACCCAGTACTTC
d_call: TRBD1
j_call: TRBJ2-5
v_call: TRBV29-1
clone_size: NA

cdr3_aa: CASRGLVPVPLQYF
cdr3_nt: TGCGCCAGCAGGGGTCTAGTCCCCGTCCCTCTTCAGTACTTC
d_call: NA
j_call: TRBJ2-4
v_call: TRBV10-1
clone_size: few

cdr3_aa: CASSLQGLAYNEQFF
cdr3_nt: TGTGCCAGCAGCCTTCAGGGACTTGCCTACAATGAGCAGTTCTTC
d_call: NA
j_call: TRBJ2-1
v_call: TRBV7-2
clone_size: NA

cdr3_aa: CSAQDRIQDEQYF
cdr3_nt: TGCAGCGCTCAGGACAGGATCCAGGACGAGCAGTACTTC
d_call: TRBD1
j_call: TRBJ2-7
v_call: TRBV29-1
clone_size: NA

cdr3_aa: CATSSRPTGRRLQETQYF
cdr3_nt: TGTGCCACCAGCAGTAGACCGACAGGCCGACGTCTGCAAGAGACCCAGTACTTC
d_call: NA
j_call: TRBJ2-5
v_call: TRBV15
clone_size: NA